The subject of this entry is one TCR beta chain. Its matching antigen is unknown. TCRdb reanalyzed the 5' RACE reads, giving one entry per CDR3 protein sequence and no DNA. This listing includes about 380,000 distinct CDR3 sequences. The data are from a study of monozygotic twins with inflammatory bowel disease. Whole-study results and caveats: IBD-affected twins scored below their healthy co-twins in TCRbeta diversity (inverse Simpson).

Germline CDR1 and CDR2: SGHRS and YFSETQ. The CDR3 totals 15 residues. Whole blood that had not undergone T cell sorting provided the isolated total RNA. The sequenced sample was blood. The chain links TRBV5-1 to TRBJ2-1. This receptor was taken from a human donor with ulcerative colitis or Crohn's disease, or a healthy co-twin of an affected twin (not recorded which). CDR3 sequence: CASSLASLNYNEQFF.